These 2 T cell receptor beta chains originate from one sample sequenced in a study of graft-versus-host responses after intestinal transplantation (dated by TCRdb to about 2021). These receptors' antigens are unknown. The time point label here, explained by the study, means: cells obtained before transplantation from donor or recipient. The library was obtained by the immunoSEQ multiplex PCR assay. In its TCRdb copy, this immuneACCESS table keeps in-frame sequences only and misses some clones. Where compared with another copy, unresolved V genes explain less than half of these, and the others have no known cause. This sample is represented by some 41,000 clones; 90% to 95% of them were singletons. The ten most abundant clones make up approximately 0.54% of the sample. This specimen was unstimulated CD8+ T cells sorted from spleen or lymph node cells, taken before transplant. These receptors were obtained from a human donor who was the organ donor for an intestinal transplant.

The chain uses TRBV19 and TRBJ1-1; tentatively, D is TRBD1 (6 bases). Germline-derived CDR1 and CDR2 are LNHDA and SQIVND (reference sequence). Trimming cost V 3 bases and J 4 bases, with 12 bases left between them. The CDR3 runs to 14 residues. In DNA, the CDR3 is TGTGCCAGTAGTATCACACAGGGTTTCACTGAAGCTTTCTTT. Its protein is CASSITQGFTEAFF.

The rearrangement links TRBV5-6 to TRBJ2-7, with 9 positions matching TRBD2. Per the germline V gene, CDR1 is SGHDT and CDR2 is YYEEEE. This CDR3 is built from 15 residues. V trimming: 2 bases; J trimming: 6 bases; junction bases outside the gene matches: 9. The DNA of the CDR3 is TGTGCCAGCAGCTTAAACGCGGGGGGGGCTGGCGAGCAGTACTTC. This translates into CASSLNAGGAGEQYF.